Shown below are 24 T cell receptor beta chains from a single sample sequenced in a study of cytomegalovirus exposure and HLA in healthy donors. PCR primers comprised 60 Vbeta and 13 Jbeta primers. Only in-frame clones appear in the TCRdb table, and some are missing; sequencing was by immunoSEQ multiplex PCR. The data contain 88,000 or so clones, around 62% of them singletons. Sequenced: PBMCs. Receptors originate from a male donor in good health and CMV-seropositive.

This clone was recorded a few times. The CDR3 region has the DNA TGTGCCAGCAGCCGGGACACCTATGGCTACACCTTC. It is translated as CASSRDTYGYTF. The V call is TRBV25-1, the J call TRBJ1-2, with a tentative D call TRBD1 (6 bases). This CDR3 comprises 12 residues. The V end was cut by 6 bases, the J end by 4 bases, with 9 bases between. Germline CDR1 and CDR2: MGHDK and SYGVNS.

The chain links TRBV30 to TRBJ1-4; tentative D call: TRBD1 (5 bases). Trimming took 3 bases from V and 5 from J, leaving 13 bases between them. Germline assignment: CDR1 GTSNPN and CDR2 SVGIG (reference sequence). The CDR3 has 14 residues. DNA for the CDR3: TGTGCCTGGAGGGGGGGGGACGGCAATGAAAAACTGTTTTTT. It yields the protein CAWRGGDGNEKLFF.

The chain carries TRBV7-2 and TRBJ2-7, with a weak D call TRBD2 (6 bases). Germline V CDR1 and CDR2: SGHTA, FQGNSA. The CDR3 is made up of 13 amino acids. Trimming took 8 bases from V and 1 from J, leaving 12 bases between them. The CDR3 protein is CASAKGTSYEQYF. The CDR3 coding sequence is TGTGCCAGCGCCAAAGGGACTTCCTACGAGCAGTACTTC.

This chain uses TRBV2 with TRBJ2-3; TRBD1 might be the D (5 bases). Deletions cut 7 bases from V and 10 bases from J, with 15 bases between. The germline V gene encodes CDR1 SNHLY and CDR2 FYNNEI. This CDR3 comprises 12 residues. CDR3 protein: CASTGPRAPQYF. The CDR3 DNA reads as TGTGCCAGCACGGGCCCCAGGGCCCCGCAGTATTTT.

Of note for this clone: This sample also contains other DNA sequences that code for the same CDR3. CDR3 loop: CASSPEGTEAFF. The CDR3 bases are TGTGCCAGCTCACCGGAGGGGACTGAAGCTTTCTTT. The chain recombines TRBV18 with TRBJ1-1, with a possible D match to TRBD1 (5 bases). Germline CDR1 KGHSH, CDR2 LQKENI. The CDR3 is 12 amino acids. The V end lost 3 bases, the J end lost 5 bases, and 7 bases lay between the germline ends. The variable domain in full, completed from reference TRBV18 and TRBJ1-1, reads NAGVMQNPRHLVRRRGQEARLRCSPMKGHSHVYWYRQLPEEGLKFMVYLQKENIIDESGMPKERFSAEFPKEGPSILRIQQVVRGDSAAYFCASSPEGTEAFFGQGTRLTVV.

The CDR3, as DNA: TGTGCCAGTAGTATCGCGGGAGGTTGGGAGACCCAGTACTTC. As protein: CASSIAGGWETQYF. The V call is TRBV19, the J call TRBJ2-5; TRBD2 agrees at 8 bases. The V gene end was trimmed by 3 bases and the J gene end by 5 bases; junction bases not matched to a gene: 5. This CDR3 contains 14 residues. Germline-derived CDR1 and CDR2 are LNHDA and SQIVND (reference sequence).

V and J are TRBV19 and TRBJ1-6; 7 bases fit TRBD1. Germline CDR1 is LNHDA and CDR2 is SQIVND (reference sequence). The CDR3 loop spans 14 amino acids. With 4 bases clipped from V and 10 bases from J, the junction kept 7 bases outside the gene matches. DNA of the CDR3: TGTGCCAGTAGTACCAACAGGGGAAACTCACCCCTCCACTTT. This translates into CASSTNRGNSPLHF.

Only a few counts were recorded for this clone. This chain uses TRBV5-1 with TRBJ2-1; 7 bases match TRBD1. The CDR3 covers 13 residues. V shed 6 bases and J 8 bases; nucleotides not matched to a gene: 8. Germline V lookup: CDR1 SGHRS, CDR2 YFSETQ. In DNA form, the CDR3 reads TGCGCCAGCATCCTGACAGGGAGCGATGAGCAGTTCTTC. Encoded protein: CASILTGSDEQFF.

This clone was observed a few times. J is TRBJ2-1 and V is TRBV5-1; TRBD2 matches at 11 bases. Losses at the gene ends were 3 bases for V and 7 bases for J; bases not matched to a gene: 12. CDR1 and CDR2 (germline): SGHRS, YFSETQ. The CDR3 is 17 residues long. CDR3 amino acids: CASSSGVVAGGLNEQFF. In nucleotides, the CDR3 is TGCGCCAGCAGCTCTGGGGTGGTAGCGGGGGGGCTTAATGAGCAGTTCTTC.

J is TRBJ1-5 and V is TRBV20-1; no definite D call. The germline V gene has CDR1 DFQATT and CDR2 SNEGSKA (reference sequence). V was trimmed by 5 bases and J by 5 bases, leaving 7 bases between them. CDR3 length equals 11 residues. The CDR3 region is CSASLDQPQHF. The CDR3 DNA is TGCAGTGCTTCCCTAGATCAGCCCCAGCATTTT.

This chain uses TRBV5-1 with TRBJ2-2; 9 nucleotides line up with TRBD2. The J segment lost 7 bases and the V segment lost 0 bases, leaving 13 bases of the junction unmatched. CDR3 length equals 18 residues. Germline loops: CDR1 SGHRS, CDR2 YFSETQ. The CDR3 protein is CASSLDGLAGRGDGELFF. Here the CDR3 DNA reads TGCGCCAGCAGCTTGGACGGCCTAGCGGGACGGGGTGACGGGGAGCTGTTTTTT.

The rearrangement links TRBV30 to TRBJ1-3; no firm D call. The CDR3 consists of 12 residues. V lost 1 base to trimming and J lost 5 bases, with 6 bases between them. Germline V gives CDR1 GTSNPN, CDR2 SVGIG (reference sequence). CDR3 loop: CAWSGLRNTIYF. CDR3 DNA sequence: TGTGCCTGGAGTGGTCTTAGAAACACCATATATTTT. The full variable domain, its missing parts supplied by reference TRBV30 and TRBJ1-3, is SQTIHQWPATLVQPVGSPLSLECTVEGTSNPNLYWYRQAAGRGLQLLFYSVGIGQISSEVPQNLSASRPQDRQFILSSKKLLLSDSGFYLCAWSGLRNTIYFGEGSWLTVV.

The rearrangement links TRBV7-6 to TRBJ2-7; 7 bases map to TRBD2. The germline gives CDR1 SGHVS, CDR2 FNYEAQ. V lost 1 base and J lost 0; bases outside the gene matches: 6. The CDR3 covers 16 residues. CDR3 in DNA: TGTGCCAGCAGCTTAGGCCCAGCGGGGAGCTCCTACGAGCAGTACTTC. Amino acid sequence: CASSLGPAGSSYEQYF.

This clone was counted a few times. The CDR3 bases are TGTGCCAGCAGCTCCGACGGACTCTCTGGGGCCAACGTCCTGACTTTC. This translates into CASSSDGLSGANVLTF. The rearrangement uses TRBV5-6 and TRBJ2-6; weak D call: TRBD2 (5 bases). V was clipped by 3 bases and J by 0 bases, with 10 bases between them. Germline V lookup: CDR1 SGHDT, CDR2 YYEEEE. This CDR3 spans 16 amino acids. The full variable domain, in which reference TRBV5-6 and TRBJ2-6 provide the parts outside the CDR3, is DAGVTQSPTHLIKTRGQQVTLRCSPKSGHDTVSWYQQALGQGPQFIFQYYEEEERQRGNFPDRFSGHQFPNYSSELNVNALLLGDSALYLCASSSDGLSGANVLTFGAGSRLTVL.

V and J are TRBV27 and TRBJ2-7; D is perhaps TRBD2 (6 bases). Germline lookup yields CDR1 MNHEY and CDR2 SMNVEV (reference sequence). The CDR3 contains 14 residues. V lost 2 bases to trimming and J lost 1 base, with 9 bases between them. The CDR3 nucleotides read TGTGCCAGCAGTTTAACGGGAGTGTCCTACGAGCAGTACTTC. This codes for CASSLTGVSYEQYF.

This rearrangement joins TRBV6-5 to TRBJ1-1, with 8 bases matching TRBD1. Germline V gene sequence: CDR1 MNHEY, CDR2 SVGAGI. V was clipped by 5 bases and J by 4 bases; unmatched bases: 6. This CDR3 spans 14 amino acids. The CDR3 region has the DNA TGTGCCAGCAGTACTACCGACAGGGGCACTGAAGCTTTCTTT. Its protein is CASSTTDRGTEAFF.

This clone was seen a few times. The CDR3 bases are TGTGCCAGCAGCCGGGCGGGAGAGTTTTCTTACGAGCAGTACTTC. Translation: CASSRAGEFSYEQYF. The V gene is TRBV9, the J gene TRBJ2-7; 7 nucleotides agree with TRBD2. The trim removed 4 bases at V and 4 bases at J, leaving 11 bases unmatched. From germline, CDR1 is SGDLS and CDR2 YYNGEE. CDR3 length equals 15 residues.

This sequence joins TRBV2 and TRBJ1-5; TRBD1 matches 9 bases. After removal of 4 bases from V and 1 base from J, the junction contained 20 bases not matched to a gene. The CDR3 consists of 21 residues. CDR1 and CDR2 from the germline V gene are SNHLY and FYNNEI. The chain's CDR3 is CASSAGQGSPLVFGSNQPQHF. CDR3 nucleotide sequence: TGTGCCAGCAGTGCAGGACAGGGGTCCCCCCTTGTCTTTGGAAGCAATCAGCCCCAGCATTTT. The variable domain in full, completed from reference TRBV2 and TRBJ1-5, reads EPEVTQTPSHQVTQMGQEVILRCVPISNHLYFYWYRQILGQKVEFLVSFYNNEISEKSEIFDDQFSVERPDGSNFTLKIRSTKLEDSAMYFCASSAGQGSPLVFGSNQPQHFGDGTRLSIL.

J is TRBJ2-7 and V is TRBV19, with 7 bases aligning to TRBD2. V shed 3 bases, J shed 7 bases, and the junction held 0 bases outside the gene matches. Germline V gene lookup returns CDR1 LNHDA and CDR2 SQIVND (reference sequence). CDR3 size: 11 residues. CDR3 amino acids: CASSIGREQYF. In nucleotides, the CDR3 is TGTGCCAGTAGTATCGGGAGGGAGCAGTACTTC.

The chain joins TRBV11-3 to TRBJ2-5; D may be TRBD2 (6 bases). CDR3 length: 14 residues. Looked up from germline, CDR1 is SGHNT and CDR2 is YENEEA. V shed 0 bases and J shed 1 base, with 6 bases lying between them. CDR3 nucleotides: TGTGCCAGCAGCTTAGATAGCGGCCAAGAGACCCAGTACTTC. Translated: CASSLDSGQETQYF.

As regards this clone: The sample holds other DNA sequences that translate to the same CDR3. The chain is built from TRBV19 and TRBJ1-5; no reliable D call. Trimming left V 10 bases short and J 6 bases short, with 13 bases between. The length of the CDR3 is 12 residues. CDR1 is LNHDA and CDR2 is SQIVND in the germline V gene (reference sequence). The CDR3 DNA follows: TGTGCCACTAGACAAGGCGGTCAGCCCCAGCATTTT. Encoded protein: CATRQGGQPQHF.

The CDR3: CASSLGGQGNYGYTF. CDR3 nucleotide sequence: TGTGCCAGCAGCTTGGGGGGGCAGGGTAACTATGGCTACACCTTC. The V gene is TRBV5-4, the J gene TRBJ1-2; D might be TRBD1 (6 bases). V dropped 0 bases and J dropped 1 base, with 10 bases sitting between them. There are 15 residues in the CDR3. Germline assignment: CDR1 SGHNT and CDR2 YYREEE (reference sequence).

This clone was found a few times. This chain connects TRBV7-2 to TRBJ2-1, with 10 bases matching TRBD2. Germline CDR1 SGHTA, CDR2 FQGNSA. This CDR3 comprises 18 residues. The junction had 10 bases not matched to a gene; V was cut back by 1 base and J by 4 bases. CDR3: CASSLGASGRRGYNEQFF. The CDR3 region has the DNA TGTGCCAGCAGCTTAGGAGCTAGCGGGAGAAGAGGGTACAATGAGCAGTTCTTC.

V gene TRBV5-6 combines with J gene TRBJ1-2; D is unclear. Germline V CDR1 and CDR2: SGHDT, YYEEEE. The V end was cut by 2 bases, the J end by 8 bases, with 16 bases between. CDR3 length equals 14 residues. The CDR3 loop is CASSFDQPGRGYTF. The CDR3 region has the DNA TGTGCCAGCAGCTTCGATCAGCCAGGTCGCGGCTACACCTTC.